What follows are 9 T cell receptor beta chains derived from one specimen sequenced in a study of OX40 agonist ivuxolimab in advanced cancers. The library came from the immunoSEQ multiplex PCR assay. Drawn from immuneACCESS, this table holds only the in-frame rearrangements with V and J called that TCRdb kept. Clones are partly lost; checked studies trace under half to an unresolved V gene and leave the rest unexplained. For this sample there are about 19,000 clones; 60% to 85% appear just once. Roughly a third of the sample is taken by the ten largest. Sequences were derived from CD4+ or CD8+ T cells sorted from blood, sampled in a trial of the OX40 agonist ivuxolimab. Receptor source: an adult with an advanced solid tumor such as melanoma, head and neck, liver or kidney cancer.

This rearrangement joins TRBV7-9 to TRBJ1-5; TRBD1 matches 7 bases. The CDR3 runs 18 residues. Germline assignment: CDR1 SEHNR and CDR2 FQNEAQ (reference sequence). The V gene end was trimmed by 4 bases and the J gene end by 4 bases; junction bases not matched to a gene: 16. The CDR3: CASSSFFKGQGVNQPQHF. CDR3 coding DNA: TGTGCCAGCAGCTCGTTCTTCAAGGGGCAGGGGGTGAATCAGCCCCAGCATTTT.

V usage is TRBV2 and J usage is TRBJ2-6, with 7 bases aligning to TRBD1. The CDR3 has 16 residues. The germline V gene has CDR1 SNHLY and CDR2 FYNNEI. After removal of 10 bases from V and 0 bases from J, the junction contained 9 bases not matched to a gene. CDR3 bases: TGTGCCATATCGGGACAGTTCAGCTCTGGGGCCAACGTCCTGACTTTC. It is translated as CAISGQFSSGANVLTF.

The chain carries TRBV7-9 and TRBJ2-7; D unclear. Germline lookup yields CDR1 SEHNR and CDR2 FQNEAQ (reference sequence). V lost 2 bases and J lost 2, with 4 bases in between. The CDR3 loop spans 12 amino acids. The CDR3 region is CASSLYPYEQYF. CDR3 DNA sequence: TGTGCCAGCAGCTTATATCCCTACGAGCAGTACTTC. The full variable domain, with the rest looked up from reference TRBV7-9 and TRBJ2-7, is DTGVSQNPRHKITKRGQNVTFRCDPISEHNRLYWYRQTLGQGPEFLTYFQNEAQLEKSRLLSDRFSAERPKGSFSTLEIQRTEQGDSAMYLCASSLYPYEQYFGPGTRLTVT.

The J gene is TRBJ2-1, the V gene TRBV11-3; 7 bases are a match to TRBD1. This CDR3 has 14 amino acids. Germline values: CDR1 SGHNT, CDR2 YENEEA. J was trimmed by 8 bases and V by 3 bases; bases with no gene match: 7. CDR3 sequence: CASSFYQQGYEQFF. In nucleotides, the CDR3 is TGTGCCAGCAGCTTCTACCAACAGGGGTATGAGCAGTTCTTC.

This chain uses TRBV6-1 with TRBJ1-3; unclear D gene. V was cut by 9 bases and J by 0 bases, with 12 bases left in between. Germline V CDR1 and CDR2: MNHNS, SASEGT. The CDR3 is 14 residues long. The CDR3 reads CASLAPFSGNTIYF. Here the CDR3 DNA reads TGTGCCAGTCTGGCACCGTTCTCTGGAAACACCATATATTTT.

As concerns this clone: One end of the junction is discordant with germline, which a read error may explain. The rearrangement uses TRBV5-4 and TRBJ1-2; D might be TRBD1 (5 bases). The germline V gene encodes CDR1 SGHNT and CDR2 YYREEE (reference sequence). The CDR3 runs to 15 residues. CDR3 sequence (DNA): TGCGCCAGCAGCCCACTTCAACAGGACGACTATGGCTACACCTTC. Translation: CASSPLQQDDYGYTF.

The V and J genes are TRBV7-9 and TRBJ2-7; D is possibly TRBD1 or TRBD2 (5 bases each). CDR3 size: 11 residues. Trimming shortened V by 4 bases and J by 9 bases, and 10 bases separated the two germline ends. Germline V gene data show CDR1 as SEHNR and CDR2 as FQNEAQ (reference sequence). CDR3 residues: CASSSRDPQYF. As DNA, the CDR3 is TGTGCCAGCAGCTCCCGGGACCCGCAGTACTTC. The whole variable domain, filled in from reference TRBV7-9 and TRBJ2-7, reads DTGVSQNPRHKITKRGQNVTFRCDPISEHNRLYWYRQTLGQGPEFLTYFQNEAQLEKSRLLSDRFSAERPKGSFSTLEIQRTEQGDSAMYLCASSSRDPQYFGPGTRLTVT.

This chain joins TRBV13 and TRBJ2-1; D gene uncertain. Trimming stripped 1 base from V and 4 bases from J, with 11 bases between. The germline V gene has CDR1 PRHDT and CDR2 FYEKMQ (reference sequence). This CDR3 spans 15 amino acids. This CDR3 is CASSLEGVGYNEQFF. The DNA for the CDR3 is TGTGCCAGCAGCTTAGAGGGTGTCGGGTACAATGAGCAGTTCTTC. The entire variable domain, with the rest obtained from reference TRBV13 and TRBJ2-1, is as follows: AAGVIQSPRHLIKEKRETATLKCYPIPRHDTVYWYQQGPGQDPQFLISFYEKMQSDKGSIPDRFSAQQFSDYHSELNMSSLELGDSALYFCASSLEGVGYNEQFFGPGTRLTVL.

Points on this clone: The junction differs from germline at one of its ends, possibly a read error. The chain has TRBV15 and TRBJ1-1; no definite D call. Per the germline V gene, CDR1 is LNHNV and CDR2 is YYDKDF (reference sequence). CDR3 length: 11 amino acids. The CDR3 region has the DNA TGTGCCACCAGAAGAGGGACTGAAGCTTTCTTT. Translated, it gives CATRRGTEAFF.